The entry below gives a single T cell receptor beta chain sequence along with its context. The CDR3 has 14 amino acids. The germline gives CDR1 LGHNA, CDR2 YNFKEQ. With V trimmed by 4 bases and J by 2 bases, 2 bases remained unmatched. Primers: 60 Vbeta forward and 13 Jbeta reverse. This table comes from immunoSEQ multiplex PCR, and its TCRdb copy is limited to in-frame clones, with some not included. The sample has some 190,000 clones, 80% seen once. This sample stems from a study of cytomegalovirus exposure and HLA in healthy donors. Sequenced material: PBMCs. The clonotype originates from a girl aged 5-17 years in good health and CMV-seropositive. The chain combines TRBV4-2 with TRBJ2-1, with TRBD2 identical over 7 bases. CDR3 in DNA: TGTGCCAGCAGCCCCGGGGGGACCTACAATGAGCAGTTCTTC. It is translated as CASSPGGTYNEQFF.